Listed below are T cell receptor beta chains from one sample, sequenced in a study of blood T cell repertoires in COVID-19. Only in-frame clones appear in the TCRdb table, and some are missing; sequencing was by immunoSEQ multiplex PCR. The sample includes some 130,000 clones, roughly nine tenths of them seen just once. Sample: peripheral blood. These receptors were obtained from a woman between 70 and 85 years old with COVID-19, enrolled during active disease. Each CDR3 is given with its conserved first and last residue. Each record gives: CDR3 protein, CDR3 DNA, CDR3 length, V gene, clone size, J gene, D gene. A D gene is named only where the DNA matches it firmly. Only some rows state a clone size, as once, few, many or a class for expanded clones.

CDR3: CACQGGADTEAFF
DNA: TGTGCCTGTCAAGGGGGGGCTGACACTGAAGCTTTCTTT
length: 13
V: TRBV30
size: once
J: TRBJ1-1
D: -

CDR3: CASSLGPRDSNQPQHF
DNA: TGCGCCAGCAGCTTGGGCCCCAGGGATAGCAATCAGCCCCAGCATTTT
length: 16
V: TRBV5-1
size: -
J: TRBJ1-5
D: -

CDR3: CSVEEPDPASGETQYF
DNA: TGCAGCGTTGAAGAACCTGATCCGGCTAGCGGAGAGACCCAGTACTTC
length: 16
V: TRBV29-1
size: -
J: TRBJ2-5
D: TRBD2

CDR3: CASSLGGRGLYQPQHF
DNA: TGTGCCAGCAGTTTAGGGGGGCGGGGGTTGTATCAGCCCCAGCATTTT
length: 16
V: TRBV28
size: -
J: TRBJ1-5
D: -

CDR3: CASSDRVSSGNTIYF
DNA: TGTGCCAGCAGTGACAGGGTTAGCTCTGGAAACACCATATATTTT
length: 15
V: TRBV6-6
size: once
J: TRBJ1-3
D: TRBD1

CDR3: CASSPQQTGLPGQYF
DNA: TGTGCCAGCAGCCCACAGCAGACAGGCCTACCTGGGCAGTACTTC
length: 15
V: TRBV7-2
size: -
J: TRBJ2-7
D: -

CDR3: CASTRVGTGELFF
DNA: TGTGCCAGCACCAGGGTAGGCACCGGGGAGCTGTTTTTT
length: 13
V: TRBV9
size: -
J: TRBJ2-2
D: -

CDR3: CASIPRGIVGTYEQYF
DNA: TGTGCCAGCATCCCCCGGGGGATAGTGGGTACCTACGAGCAGTACTTC
length: 16
V: TRBV7-8
size: -
J: TRBJ2-7
D: -

CDR3: CASSYSWTDSYEQYF
DNA: TGTGCCAGCAGTTACTCGTGGACAGACTCCTACGAGCAGTACTTC
length: 15
V: TRBV6-5
size: -
J: TRBJ2-7
D: -

CDR3: CSASLYEQYF
DNA: TGCAGTGCTAGCTTATACGAGCAGTACTTC
length: 10
V: TRBV20-1
size: -
J: TRBJ2-7
D: -

CDR3: CASSLAAGELFF
DNA: TGTGCCAGCAGCTTGGCAGCCGGGGAGCTGTTTTTT
length: 12
V: TRBV7-9
size: -
J: TRBJ2-2
D: -

CDR3: CAISGPGQGMGGYTF
DNA: TGTGCCATCAGTGGCCCGGGACAGGGGATGGGTGGCTACACCTTC
length: 15
V: TRBV10-3
size: -
J: TRBJ1-2
D: TRBD1

CDR3: CASSLLAGGPYEQYF
DNA: TGTGCCAGCAGCTTACTCGCGGGGGGGCCCTACGAGCAGTACTTC
length: 15
V: TRBV7-2
size: -
J: TRBJ2-7
D: TRBD2

CDR3: CASTTGTGGFSGANVLTF
DNA: TGTGCCAGCACAACCGGGACAGGGGGATTTTCTGGGGCCAACGTCCTGACTTTC
length: 18
V: TRBV18
size: -
J: TRBJ2-6
D: TRBD1

CDR3: CATRTGTGLLNEQFF
DNA: TGTGCCACCAGAACCGGGACAGGGCTGTTAAATGAGCAGTTCTTC
length: 15
V: TRBV24-1
size: -
J: TRBJ2-1
D: TRBD1